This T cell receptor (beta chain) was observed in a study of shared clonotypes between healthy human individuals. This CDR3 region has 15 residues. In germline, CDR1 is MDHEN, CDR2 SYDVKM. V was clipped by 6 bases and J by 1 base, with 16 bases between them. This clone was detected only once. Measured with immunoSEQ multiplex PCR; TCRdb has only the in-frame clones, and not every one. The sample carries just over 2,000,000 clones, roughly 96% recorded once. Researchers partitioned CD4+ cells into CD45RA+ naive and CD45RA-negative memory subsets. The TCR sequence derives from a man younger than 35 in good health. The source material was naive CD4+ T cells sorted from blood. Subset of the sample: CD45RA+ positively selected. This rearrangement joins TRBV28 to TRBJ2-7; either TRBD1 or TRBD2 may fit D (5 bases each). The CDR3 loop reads CASSPGGTKSYEQYF. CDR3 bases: TGTGCCAGCAGCCCGGGTGGGACGAAGTCCTACGAGCAGTACTTC.